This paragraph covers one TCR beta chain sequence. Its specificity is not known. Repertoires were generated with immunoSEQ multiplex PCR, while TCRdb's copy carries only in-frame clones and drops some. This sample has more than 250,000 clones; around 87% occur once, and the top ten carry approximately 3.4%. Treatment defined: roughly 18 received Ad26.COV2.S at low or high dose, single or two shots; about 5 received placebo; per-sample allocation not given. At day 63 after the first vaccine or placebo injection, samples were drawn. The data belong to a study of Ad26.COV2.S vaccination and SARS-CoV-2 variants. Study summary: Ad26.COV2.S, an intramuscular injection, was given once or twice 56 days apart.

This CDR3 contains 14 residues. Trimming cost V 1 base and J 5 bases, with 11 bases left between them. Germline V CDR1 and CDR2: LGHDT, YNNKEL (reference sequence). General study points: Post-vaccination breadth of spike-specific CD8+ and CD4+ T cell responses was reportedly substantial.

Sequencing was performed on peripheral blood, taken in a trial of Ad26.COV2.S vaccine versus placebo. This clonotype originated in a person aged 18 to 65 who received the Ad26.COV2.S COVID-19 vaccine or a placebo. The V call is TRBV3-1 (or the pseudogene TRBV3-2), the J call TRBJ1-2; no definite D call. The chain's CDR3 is CASSQGTLLYGYTF. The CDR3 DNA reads TGTGCCAGCAGCCAAGGGACGCTTCTATATGGCTACACCTTC.